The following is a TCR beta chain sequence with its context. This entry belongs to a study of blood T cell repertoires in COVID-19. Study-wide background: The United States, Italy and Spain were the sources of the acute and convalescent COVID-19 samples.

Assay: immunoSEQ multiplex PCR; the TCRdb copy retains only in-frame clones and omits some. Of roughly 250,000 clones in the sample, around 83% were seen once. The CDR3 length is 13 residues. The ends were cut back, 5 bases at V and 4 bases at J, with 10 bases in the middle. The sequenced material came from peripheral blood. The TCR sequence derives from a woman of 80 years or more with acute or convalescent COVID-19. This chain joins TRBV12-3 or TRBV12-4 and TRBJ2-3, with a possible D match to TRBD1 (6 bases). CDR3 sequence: CASSQGSPDTQYF. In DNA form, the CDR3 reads TGTGCCAGCAGTCAGGGGTCCCCAGATACGCAGTATTTT.